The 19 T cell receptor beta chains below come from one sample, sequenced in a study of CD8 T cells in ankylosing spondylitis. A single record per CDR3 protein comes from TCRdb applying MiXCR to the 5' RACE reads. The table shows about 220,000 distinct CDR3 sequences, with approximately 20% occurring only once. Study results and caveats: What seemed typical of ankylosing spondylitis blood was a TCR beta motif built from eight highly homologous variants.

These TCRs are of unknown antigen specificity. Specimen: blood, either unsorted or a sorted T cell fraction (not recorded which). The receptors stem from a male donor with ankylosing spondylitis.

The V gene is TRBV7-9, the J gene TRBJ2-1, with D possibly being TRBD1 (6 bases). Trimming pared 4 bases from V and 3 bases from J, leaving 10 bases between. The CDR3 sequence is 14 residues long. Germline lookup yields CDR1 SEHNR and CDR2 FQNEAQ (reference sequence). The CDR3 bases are TGTGCCAGCAGCTCGGACAGAGACTACAATGAGCAGTTCTTC. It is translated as CASSSDRDYNEQFF.

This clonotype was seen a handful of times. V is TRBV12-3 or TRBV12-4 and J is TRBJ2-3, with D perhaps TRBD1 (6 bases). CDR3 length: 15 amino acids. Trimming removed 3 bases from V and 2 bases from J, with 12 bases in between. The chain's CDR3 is CASSFRPGDTDTQYF. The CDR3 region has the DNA TGTGCCAGCAGTTTCCGCCCAGGGGACACAGATACGCAGTATTTT.

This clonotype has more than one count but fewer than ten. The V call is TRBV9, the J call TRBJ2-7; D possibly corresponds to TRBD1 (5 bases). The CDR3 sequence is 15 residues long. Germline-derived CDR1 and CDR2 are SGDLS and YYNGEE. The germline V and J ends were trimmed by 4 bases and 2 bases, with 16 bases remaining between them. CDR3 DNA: TGTGCCAGCAGCCCATCCGGGCAGGGAACCTACGAGCAGTACTTC. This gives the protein CASSPSGQGTYEQYF.

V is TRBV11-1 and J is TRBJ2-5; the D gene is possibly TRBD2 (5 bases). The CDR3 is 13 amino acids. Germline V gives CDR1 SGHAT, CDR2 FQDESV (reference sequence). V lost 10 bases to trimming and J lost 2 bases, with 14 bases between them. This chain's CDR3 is CATAGLRQETQYF. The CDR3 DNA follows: TGTGCCACCGCCGGACTCCGGCAAGAGACCCAGTACTTC.

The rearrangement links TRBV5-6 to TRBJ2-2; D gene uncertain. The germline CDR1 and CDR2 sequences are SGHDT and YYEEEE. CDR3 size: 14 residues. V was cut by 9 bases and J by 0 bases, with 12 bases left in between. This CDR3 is CATRSGANTGELFF. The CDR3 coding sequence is TGTGCCACCCGATCGGGTGCGAACACCGGGGAGCTGTTTTTT.

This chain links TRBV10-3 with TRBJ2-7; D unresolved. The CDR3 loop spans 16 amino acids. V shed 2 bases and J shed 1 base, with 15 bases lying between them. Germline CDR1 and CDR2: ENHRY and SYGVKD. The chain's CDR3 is CAISEPLADRSYEQYF. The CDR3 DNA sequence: TGTGCCATCAGTGAGCCCTTGGCGGACCGATCCTACGAGCAGTACTTC.

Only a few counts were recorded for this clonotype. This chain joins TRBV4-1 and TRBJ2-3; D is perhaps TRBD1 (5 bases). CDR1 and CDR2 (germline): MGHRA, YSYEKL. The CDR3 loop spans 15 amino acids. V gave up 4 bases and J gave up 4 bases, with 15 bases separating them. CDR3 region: CASSPLTREADTQYF. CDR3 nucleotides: TGCGCCAGCAGCCCCCTGACCAGGGAAGCAGATACGCAGTATTTT.

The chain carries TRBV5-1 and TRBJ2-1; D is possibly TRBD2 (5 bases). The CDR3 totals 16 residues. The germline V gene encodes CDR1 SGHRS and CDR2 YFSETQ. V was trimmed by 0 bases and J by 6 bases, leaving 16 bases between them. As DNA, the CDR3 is TGCGCCAGCAGCTTGGGCCCTCCCGAGGGTTTCAATGAGCAGTTCTTC. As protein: CASSLGPPEGFNEQFF.

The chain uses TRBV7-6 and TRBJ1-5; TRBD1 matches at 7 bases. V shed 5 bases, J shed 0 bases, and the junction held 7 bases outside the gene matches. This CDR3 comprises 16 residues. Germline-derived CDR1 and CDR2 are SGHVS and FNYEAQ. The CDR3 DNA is TGTGCCAGCAGCCCCGGGACAGCAAATAGCAATCAGCCCCAGCATTTT. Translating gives CASSPGTANSNQPQHF.

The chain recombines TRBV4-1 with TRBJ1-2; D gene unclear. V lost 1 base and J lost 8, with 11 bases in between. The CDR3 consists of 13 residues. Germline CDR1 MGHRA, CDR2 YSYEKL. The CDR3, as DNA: TGCGCCAGCAGCCAAGTAGGCGTTGAGGGCTACACCTTC. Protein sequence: CASSQVGVEGYTF.

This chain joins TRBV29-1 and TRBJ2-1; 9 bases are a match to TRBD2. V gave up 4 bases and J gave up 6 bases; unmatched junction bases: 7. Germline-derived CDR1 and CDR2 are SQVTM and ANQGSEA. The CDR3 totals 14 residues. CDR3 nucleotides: TGCAGCGTTGCCTTAGCGGGAGAGGTCAATGAGCAGTTCTTC. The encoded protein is CSVALAGEVNEQFF.

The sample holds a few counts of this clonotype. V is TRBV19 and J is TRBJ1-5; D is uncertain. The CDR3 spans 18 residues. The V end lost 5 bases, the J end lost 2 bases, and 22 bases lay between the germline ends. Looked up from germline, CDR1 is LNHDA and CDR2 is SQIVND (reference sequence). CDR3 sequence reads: CASSWVLYSTLGNQPQHF. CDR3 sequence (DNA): TGTGCCAGTAGTTGGGTCCTATACAGCACATTGGGCAATCAGCCCCAGCATTTT.

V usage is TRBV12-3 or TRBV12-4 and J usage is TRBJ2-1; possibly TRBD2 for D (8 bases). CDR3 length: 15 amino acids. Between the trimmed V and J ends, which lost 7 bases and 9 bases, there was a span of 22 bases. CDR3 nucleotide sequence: TGTGCCAGCACCCTTGCCGGACTAGCAGGGGGTGAGCAGTTCTTC. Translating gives CASTLAGLAGGEQFF.

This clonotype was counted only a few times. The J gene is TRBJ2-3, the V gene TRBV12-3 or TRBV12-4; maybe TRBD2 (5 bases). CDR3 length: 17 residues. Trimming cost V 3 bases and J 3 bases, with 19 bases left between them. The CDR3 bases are TGTGCCAGCAGTTTTACGTCCCGGACTGGAGGTACAGATACGCAGTATTTT. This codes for CASSFTSRTGGTDTQYF.

The CDR3 is CASSRGTSGNYEQYF. CDR3 sequence (DNA): TGCGCCAGCAGCCGCGGGACTAGCGGGAACTACGAGCAGTACTTC. This chain uses TRBV4-3 with TRBJ2-7; 13 bases fit TRBD2. The junction had 3 bases not matched to a gene; V was cut back by 4 bases and J by 3 bases. Germline lookup yields CDR1 LGHNA and CDR2 YSLEER. This CDR3 region has 15 residues.

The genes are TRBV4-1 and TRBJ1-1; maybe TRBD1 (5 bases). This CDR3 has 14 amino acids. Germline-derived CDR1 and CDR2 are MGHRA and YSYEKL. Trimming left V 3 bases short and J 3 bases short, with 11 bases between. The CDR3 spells CASSQSTAYTEAFF. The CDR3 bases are TGCGCCAGCAGCCAGTCGACAGCGTACACTGAAGCTTTCTTT.

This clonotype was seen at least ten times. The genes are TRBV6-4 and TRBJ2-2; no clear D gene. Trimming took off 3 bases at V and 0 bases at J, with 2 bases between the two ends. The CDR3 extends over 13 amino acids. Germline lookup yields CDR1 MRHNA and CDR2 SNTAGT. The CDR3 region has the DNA TGTGCCAGCAGTGAAGCGAACACCGGGGAGCTGTTTTTT. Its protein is CASSEANTGELFF.

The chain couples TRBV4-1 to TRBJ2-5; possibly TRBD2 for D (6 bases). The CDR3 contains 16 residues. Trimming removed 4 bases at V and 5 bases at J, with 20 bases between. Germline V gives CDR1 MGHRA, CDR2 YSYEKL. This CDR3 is CASSLREGGASETQYF. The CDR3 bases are TGCGCCAGCAGCCTTCGTGAGGGAGGAGCATCGGAGACCCAGTACTTC.

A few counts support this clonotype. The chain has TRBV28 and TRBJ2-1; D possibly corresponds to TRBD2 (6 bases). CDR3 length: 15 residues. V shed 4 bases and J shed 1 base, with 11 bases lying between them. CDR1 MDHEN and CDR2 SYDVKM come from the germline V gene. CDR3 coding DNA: TGTGCCAGCAGTTCATTTGGAGGGTCCTACAATGAGCAGTTCTTC. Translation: CASSSFGGSYNEQFF.